This is a list of T cell receptor beta chains from one sample in a study of cytomegalovirus exposure and HLA in healthy donors. Only in-frame clones appear in the TCRdb table, and some are missing; sequencing was by immunoSEQ multiplex PCR. This listing includes about 54,000 clones. The specimen sequenced was PBMCs. The receptors come from a woman in her thirties or forties in good health and CMV-seronegative. The CDR3 runs from the conserved cysteine through the conserved F or W. Fields, in order: D gene, J gene, V gene, clone size, CDR3 protein, CDR3 DNA. The D gene is left open where the match is weak. Size is omitted from some rows. Given values are once, few, many or a class for expanded clones.

d_call: .; j_call: TRBJ2-3; v_call: TRBV7-6; clone_size: .; cdr3_aa: CASSFGTDTQYF; cdr3_nt: TGTGCCAGCAGCTTCGGCACAGATACGCAGTATTTT
d_call: TRBD1; j_call: TRBJ1-2; v_call: TRBV27; clone_size: .; cdr3_aa: CASSFQGGGGGYGYTF; cdr3_nt: TGTGCCAGCAGTTTCCAGGGCGGAGGGGGCGGCTATGGCTACACCTTC
d_call: TRBD1; j_call: TRBJ1-4; v_call: TRBV5-4; clone_size: .; cdr3_aa: CASSIKTGTGDEKLFF; cdr3_nt: TGTGCCAGCAGTATTAAGACCGGGACAGGGGATGAAAAACTGTTTTTT
d_call: .; j_call: TRBJ2-7; v_call: TRBV28; clone_size: .; cdr3_aa: CASTPSSYEQYF; cdr3_nt: TGTGCCAGCACCCCGAGCTCCTACGAGCAGTACTTC
d_call: TRBD2; j_call: TRBJ2-5; v_call: TRBV5-1; clone_size: .; cdr3_aa: CASSRLAGVVPETQYF; cdr3_nt: TGCGCCAGCAGCAGACTAGCGGGAGTGGTCCCAGAGACCCAGTACTTC
d_call: .; j_call: TRBJ2-7; v_call: TRBV9; clone_size: .; cdr3_aa: CASSVGWGPYEQYF; cdr3_nt: TGTGCCAGCAGCGTAGGGTGGGGGCCCTACGAGCAGTACTTC
d_call: .; j_call: TRBJ2-3; v_call: TRBV4-1; clone_size: .; cdr3_aa: CASSIRDTDTQYF; cdr3_nt: TGCGCCAGCAGCATCCGGGATACAGATACGCAGTATTTT
d_call: TRBD2; j_call: TRBJ2-3; v_call: TRBV5-1; clone_size: .; cdr3_aa: CASSLGTSGGTDTQYF; cdr3_nt: TGCGCCAGCAGCTTGGGGACTAGCGGGGGAACAGATACGCAGTATTTT
d_call: .; j_call: TRBJ1-1; v_call: TRBV2; clone_size: .; cdr3_aa: CASRGGGGLNTEAFF; cdr3_nt: TGTGCCAGCAGGGGGGGTGGGGGACTGAACACTGAAGCTTTCTTT
d_call: .; j_call: TRBJ2-5; v_call: TRBV19; clone_size: .; cdr3_aa: CASSQWTSRETQYF; cdr3_nt: TGTGCCAGTAGTCAATGGACAAGTCGGGAGACCCAGTACTTC
d_call: TRBD1; j_call: TRBJ1-2; v_call: TRBV2; clone_size: .; cdr3_aa: CASSQQGADYGYTF; cdr3_nt: TGTGCCAGCAGTCAACAGGGGGCTGACTATGGCTACACCTTC
d_call: .; j_call: TRBJ1-1; v_call: TRBV6-4; clone_size: .; cdr3_aa: CASSDELNTEAFF; cdr3_nt: TGTGCCAGCAGTGACGAGCTGAACACTGAAGCTTTCTTT
d_call: .; j_call: TRBJ2-7; v_call: TRBV7-2; clone_size: .; cdr3_aa: CASSLGVGEQYF; cdr3_nt: TGTGCCAGCAGCTTAGGGGTCGGGGAGCAGTACTTC
d_call: TRBD1; j_call: TRBJ2-3; v_call: TRBV6-6; clone_size: .; cdr3_aa: CASMRGQADTQYF; cdr3_nt: TGTGCCAGCATGCGAGGACAGGCAGATACGCAGTATTTT
d_call: TRBD2; j_call: TRBJ2-6; v_call: TRBV9; clone_size: .; cdr3_aa: CASSSSLAGGGGANVLTF; cdr3_nt: TGTGCCAGCAGCTCCTCCCTGGCGGGAGGGGGTGGGGCCAACGTCCTGACTTTC
d_call: .; j_call: TRBJ2-6; v_call: TRBV15; clone_size: .; cdr3_aa: CATSRDLSGANVLTF; cdr3_nt: TGTGCCACCAGCAGAGATCTCTCTGGGGCCAACGTCCTGACTTTC
d_call: .; j_call: TRBJ2-1; v_call: TRBV30; clone_size: .; cdr3_aa: CAWTHPSGSYNEQFF; cdr3_nt: TGTGCCTGGACCCACCCGAGCGGCTCCTACAATGAGCAGTTCTTC
d_call: TRBD1; j_call: TRBJ1-5; v_call: TRBV6-5; clone_size: .; cdr3_aa: CASSYDRDQPQHF; cdr3_nt: TGTGCCAGCAGTTATGACAGGGATCAGCCCCAGCATTTT
d_call: .; j_call: TRBJ2-1; v_call: TRBV7-9; clone_size: .; cdr3_aa: CASSSFSGGRNEQFF; cdr3_nt: TGTGCCAGCAGCTCTTTTTCGGGGGGCAGGAATGAGCAGTTCTTC
d_call: .; j_call: TRBJ2-3; v_call: TRBV6-6; clone_size: .; cdr3_aa: CASSYLVETGMAAQYF; cdr3_nt: TGTGCCAGCAGTTACCTGGTAGAGACGGGGATGGCAGCGCAGTATTTT
d_call: .; j_call: TRBJ1-2; v_call: TRBV28; clone_size: .; cdr3_aa: CASRGQKDGYTF; cdr3_nt: TGTGCCAGCCGCGGACAGAAAGATGGCTACACCTTC
d_call: .; j_call: TRBJ2-7; v_call: TRBV5-6; clone_size: .; cdr3_aa: CASSLVVAITGEQYF; cdr3_nt: TGTGCCAGCAGCTTGGTGGTAGCTATTACCGGCGAGCAGTACTTC
d_call: TRBD1; j_call: TRBJ1-5; v_call: TRBV28; clone_size: .; cdr3_aa: CASSLGQGFRAQHF; cdr3_nt: TGTGCCAGCAGTTTGGGACAGGGCTTCAGGGCCCAGCATTTT
d_call: .; j_call: TRBJ2-1; v_call: TRBV11-3; clone_size: .; cdr3_aa: CASSLDGSVNEQFF; cdr3_nt: TGTGCCAGCAGCTTAGACGGGAGTGTTAATGAGCAGTTCTTC
d_call: .; j_call: TRBJ1-1; v_call: TRBV11-2; clone_size: .; cdr3_aa: CASSYGSNTEAFF; cdr3_nt: TGTGCCAGTTCATACGGGAGTAACACTGAAGCTTTCTTT
d_call: TRBD2; j_call: TRBJ2-7; v_call: TRBV18; clone_size: .; cdr3_aa: CASSPGLAAYEQYF; cdr3_nt: TGTGCCAGCTCGCCGGGACTAGCGGCGTACGAGCAGTACTTC
d_call: .; j_call: TRBJ1-1; v_call: TRBV19; clone_size: .; cdr3_aa: CASRFGGGSGNTEAFF; cdr3_nt: TGTGCCAGTAGATTCGGGGGGGGGTCGGGGAACACTGAAGCTTTCTTT
d_call: .; j_call: TRBJ2-1; v_call: TRBV27; clone_size: large; cdr3_aa: CASSFSTVDNEQFF; cdr3_nt: TGTGCCAGCAGTTTCTCGACAGTAGACAATGAGCAGTTCTTC
d_call: TRBD1; j_call: TRBJ2-7; v_call: TRBV19; clone_size: .; cdr3_aa: CASSKGASSYEQYF; cdr3_nt: TGTGCCAGTAGCAAGGGGGCCAGCTCCTACGAGCAGTACTTC
d_call: TRBD1; j_call: TRBJ1-1; v_call: TRBV7-9; clone_size: .; cdr3_aa: CASSPGTGYTEAFF; cdr3_nt: TGTGCCAGCAGTCCCGGGACAGGGTACACTGAAGCTTTCTTT
d_call: .; j_call: TRBJ2-7; v_call: TRBV18; clone_size: .; cdr3_aa: CASSPRAGSSYEQYF; cdr3_nt: TGTGCCAGCTCACCTAGGGCGGGGAGCTCCTACGAGCAGTACTTC
d_call: .; j_call: TRBJ1-1; v_call: TRBV5-1; clone_size: .; cdr3_aa: CASNPAGLENTEAFF; cdr3_nt: TGCGCCAGCAACCCGGCGGGTCTTGAGAACACTGAAGCTTTCTTT
d_call: .; j_call: TRBJ1-2; v_call: TRBV7-9; clone_size: .; cdr3_aa: CASSLGRDGGGYTF; cdr3_nt: TGTGCCAGCAGCTTAGGGAGGGACGGCGGGGGCTACACCTTC
d_call: .; j_call: TRBJ2-7; v_call: TRBV7-9; clone_size: .; cdr3_aa: CASSLGQGGDEQYF; cdr3_nt: TGTGCCAGCAGCTTAGGTCAGGGGGGCGACGAGCAGTACTTC
d_call: .; j_call: TRBJ1-1; v_call: TRBV5-1; clone_size: .; cdr3_aa: CASSRSGDTEAFF; cdr3_nt: TGCGCCAGCAGCCGATCCGGGGACACTGAAGCTTTCTTT
d_call: .; j_call: TRBJ1-3; v_call: TRBV4-3; clone_size: .; cdr3_aa: CASSHEQGGWGNTIYF; cdr3_nt: TGCGCCAGCAGCCACGAGCAAGGGGGATGGGGAAACACCATATATTTT
d_call: TRBD2; j_call: TRBJ2-3; v_call: TRBV7-2; clone_size: .; cdr3_aa: CASSLLAGVTDTQYF; cdr3_nt: TGTGCCAGTAGCTTGCTAGCGGGAGTAACAGATACGCAGTATTTT
d_call: .; j_call: TRBJ2-2; v_call: TRBV11-1; clone_size: .; cdr3_aa: CASSLTRVSGELFF; cdr3_nt: TGTGCCAGCAGCCTAACCAGGGTATCCGGGGAGCTGTTTTTT
d_call: .; j_call: TRBJ1-4; v_call: TRBV6-6; clone_size: .; cdr3_aa: CASSHGRGEKLFF; cdr3_nt: TGTGCCAGCAGCCACGGGAGGGGTGAAAAACTGTTTTTT
d_call: TRBD1; j_call: TRBJ2-3; v_call: TRBV28; clone_size: .; cdr3_aa: CASKQGAEDTQYF; cdr3_nt: TGTGCCAGCAAACAGGGGGCAGAAGATACGCAGTATTTT
d_call: TRBD1; j_call: TRBJ2-7; v_call: TRBV19; clone_size: .; cdr3_aa: CASSIGSGQGYEQYF; cdr3_nt: TGTGCCAGTAGTATAGGATCGGGACAGGGATACGAGCAGTACTTC
d_call: TRBD1; j_call: TRBJ1-6; v_call: TRBV15; clone_size: .; cdr3_aa: CATSRGSGGAISPLHF; cdr3_nt: TGTGCCACCAGCAGAGGGTCAGGGGGCGCGATATCACCCCTCCACTTT
d_call: .; j_call: TRBJ2-5; v_call: TRBV6-5; clone_size: .; cdr3_aa: CASSYSLMGSETQYF; cdr3_nt: TGTGCCAGCAGTTACTCCCTTATGGGGAGCGAGACCCAGTACTTC
d_call: .; j_call: TRBJ2-1; v_call: TRBV6-1; clone_size: .; cdr3_aa: CASSEAYGEQFF; cdr3_nt: TGTGCCAGCAGTGAAGCATACGGTGAGCAGTTCTTC
d_call: .; j_call: TRBJ2-7; v_call: TRBV28; clone_size: .; cdr3_aa: CASSLIADRPYEQYF; cdr3_nt: TGTGCCAGCAGTTTAATCGCGGACAGACCCTACGAGCAGTACTTC
d_call: TRBD1; j_call: TRBJ2-5; v_call: TRBV7-7; clone_size: .; cdr3_aa: CASSLAPLGQQETQYF; cdr3_nt: TGTGCCAGCAGCTTAGCCCCCTTGGGACAGCAAGAGACCCAGTACTTC
d_call: TRBD2; j_call: TRBJ2-2; v_call: TRBV4-1; clone_size: .; cdr3_aa: CASSPLEGTSGGAEITGELFF; cdr3_nt: TGCGCCAGCAGCCCCCTGGAAGGGACTAGCGGGGGGGCCGAGATCACCGGGGAGCTGTTTTTT
d_call: TRBD2; j_call: TRBJ2-5; v_call: TRBV30; clone_size: .; cdr3_aa: CAWSGLAGGKETQYF; cdr3_nt: TGTGCCTGGAGCGGACTAGCGGGGGGTAAAGAGACCCAGTACTTC
d_call: .; j_call: TRBJ2-7; v_call: TRBV5-1; clone_size: .; cdr3_aa: CASSLSGPASYEQYF; cdr3_nt: TGCGCCAGCAGCCTCAGCGGGCCCGCTTCCTACGAGCAGTACTTC
d_call: .; j_call: TRBJ1-2; v_call: TRBV28; clone_size: .; cdr3_aa: CASSFGAGNGYTF; cdr3_nt: TGTGCCAGCAGTTTTGGGGCGGGGAACGGCTACACCTTC
d_call: TRBD1; j_call: TRBJ1-2; v_call: TRBV6-1; clone_size: .; cdr3_aa: CVSWDASDRDHGYTF; cdr3_nt: TGTGTCAGCTGGGATGCCTCAGACAGGGACCATGGCTACACCTTC
d_call: .; j_call: TRBJ1-2; v_call: TRBV7-9; clone_size: .; cdr3_aa: CASSVLDSLYTF; cdr3_nt: TGTGCCAGCAGCGTACTGGACAGTCTCTACACCTTC
d_call: TRBD1; j_call: TRBJ1-4; v_call: TRBV6-5; clone_size: .; cdr3_aa: CASSFGTGGEKLFF; cdr3_nt: TGTGCCAGCAGTTTCGGGACAGGGGGTGAAAAACTGTTTTTT
d_call: .; j_call: TRBJ2-7; v_call: TRBV9; clone_size: .; cdr3_aa: CASTPGVVSYEQYF; cdr3_nt: TGTGCCAGCACCCCAGGGGTCGTCTCCTACGAGCAGTACTTC
d_call: TRBD1; j_call: TRBJ1-1; v_call: TRBV2; clone_size: .; cdr3_aa: CASSLQGQNTEAFF; cdr3_nt: TGTGCCAGCAGTCTACAGGGGCAGAACACTGAAGCTTTCTTT